What follows describes a single TCR beta chain. Its antigen is undetermined. The data are from a study of cytomegalovirus exposure and HLA in healthy donors. The assay was immunoSEQ multiplex PCR, and TCRdb's table has in-frame clones only and misses some. Here the sample spans roughly 230,000 clones, roughly 87% being singletons. Regarding the study as a whole: Across donors, most TCRs were seen rarely, yet some public ones were widespread. The study put some 160 TCR beta chains on its list as cytomegalovirus-associated. A later analysis found first-cohort TCR clusters tended to co-occur in the roughly 120 validation repertoires.

This CDR3 has 15 amino acids. Trimming removed 2 bases from V and 4 bases from J; junction bases left unmatched: 4. Germline V gene sequence: CDR1 SGHDT, CDR2 YYEEEE. The specimen was PBMCs. This clonotype originated in a woman between 25 and 40 years old in good health and CMV-seronegative. This chain joins TRBV5-6 and TRBJ2-1, with TRBD2 matching 9 bases. In DNA, the CDR3 is TGTGCCAGCAGCTTATGGCGGGAGGGGTACAATGAGCAGTTCTTC. Translated, it gives CASSLWREGYNEQFF.